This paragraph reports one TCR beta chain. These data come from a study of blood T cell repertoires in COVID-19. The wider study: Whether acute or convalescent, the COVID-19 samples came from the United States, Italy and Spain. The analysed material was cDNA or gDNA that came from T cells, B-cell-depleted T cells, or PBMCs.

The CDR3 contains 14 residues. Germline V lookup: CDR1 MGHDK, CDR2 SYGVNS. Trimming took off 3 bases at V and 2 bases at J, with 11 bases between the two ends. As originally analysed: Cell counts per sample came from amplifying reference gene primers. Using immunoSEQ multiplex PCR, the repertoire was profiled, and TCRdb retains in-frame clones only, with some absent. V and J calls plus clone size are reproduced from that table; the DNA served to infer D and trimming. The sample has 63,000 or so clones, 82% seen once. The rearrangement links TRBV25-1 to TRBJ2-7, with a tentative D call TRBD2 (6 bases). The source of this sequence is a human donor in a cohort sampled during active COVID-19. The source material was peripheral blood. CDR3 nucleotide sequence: TGTGCCAGCAGTGACGATGGGAGGCCCTACGAGCAGTACTTC. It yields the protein CASSDDGRPYEQYF.